This T cell receptor (beta chain) was retrieved from a study of regulatory T cells in long-lasting Graves disease. Regarding time point: newly diagnosed GD, antithyroid drugs for less than 3 months. Extracted RNA from PBMCs served as the source of the TCR library. Between the trimmed V and J ends, which lost 3 bases and 0 bases, there was a span of 13 bases. Germline CDR1 is ENHRY and CDR2 is SYGVKD. The CDR3 contains 16 residues. This clonotype has only one observation. According to the study, TCR beta libraries were built with iRepertoire HTBI primers and CDR3-region Arm-PCR. One entry per CDR3 protein, called by TCRdb with MiXCR from the multiplex PCR reads. The repertoire consists of over 500,000 distinct CDR3 sequences, with 16% occurring once and the leading ten covering about 11%. This sample also appeared in a second study, on T cells in Graves' hyperthyroidism and ophthalmopathy. That report adds: It was uncontrolled infection, other autoimmune disease, pregnancy or lactation that excluded patients. In validation, the model predicted ophthalmopathy. These predictions came a median about 6.8 months before onset.

The chain is built from TRBV10-3 and TRBJ2-3; D may be TRBD2 (5 bases). The specimen was peripheral blood mononuclear cells (PBMCs), collected at new diagnosis, from a patient treated with antithyroid drugs. The receptor was isolated from a man aged 18 to 29 with Graves disease. CDR3 DNA sequence: TGTGCCATCAGTGATCCGGGATATCCTAGCACAGATACGCAGTATTTT. This sequence encodes CAISDPGYPSTDTQYF.